The table lists the clone carrying this T cell receptor beta chain with many counts. This sample was taken from a study of Graves' ophthalmopathy and Graves' hyperthyroidism. The CDR3 has 13 amino acids. CDR1 is MNHEY, CDR2 SVGAGI, per germline. The V gene lost 4 bases and the J gene lost 13 bases, with 19 bases spanning the gap. Amplified TCR beta CDR3 regions were obtained using RNA transcripts as template. An opening RT-PCR round employed HTBI primers and preceded a second-round multiplex PCR. TCRdb re-analysed the multiplex PCR reads in MiXCR, keeping a single row per CDR3 protein. The sample contains some 520,000 distinct CDR3 sequences, 14% of which appear only once.

The sequence derives from a woman in her thirties with Graves' ophthalmopathy. The rearrangement links TRBV6-5 to TRBJ1-2; D uncertain. What was sequenced was blood. The CDR3 DNA sequence: TGTGCCAGCAGTTCCCAGGCAGGAAAGGCGGTCACCTTC. This gives the protein CASSSQAGKAVTF.